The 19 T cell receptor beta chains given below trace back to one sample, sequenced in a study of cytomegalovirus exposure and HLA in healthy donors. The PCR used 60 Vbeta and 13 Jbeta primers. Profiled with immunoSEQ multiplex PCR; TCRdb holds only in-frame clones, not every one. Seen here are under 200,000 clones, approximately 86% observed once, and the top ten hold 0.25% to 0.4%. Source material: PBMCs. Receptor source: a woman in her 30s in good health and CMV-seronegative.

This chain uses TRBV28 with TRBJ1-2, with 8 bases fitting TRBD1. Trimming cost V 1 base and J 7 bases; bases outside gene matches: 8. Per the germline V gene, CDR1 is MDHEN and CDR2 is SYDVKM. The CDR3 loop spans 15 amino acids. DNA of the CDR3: TGTGCCAGCAGTTTATACAGGGGGTCGGGTTTTGGCTACACCTTC. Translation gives CASSLYRGSGFGYTF.

DNA for the CDR3: TGTGCCAGCAGCTTAGAAACTAGCGGGAGAAACAAGCAGTACTTC. It is translated as CASSLETSGRNKQYF. The rearrangement links TRBV11-2 to TRBJ2-7; 11 bases fit TRBD2. V lost 0 bases and J lost 8; bases outside the gene matches: 6. Germline V gene data show CDR1 as SGHAT and CDR2 as FQNNGV. CDR3 length equals 15 residues. The complete variable domain, with remaining parts taken from reference TRBV11-2 and TRBJ2-7, reads EAGVAQSPRYKIIEKRQSVAFWCNPISGHATLYWYQQILGQGPKLLIQFQNNGVVDDSQLPKDRFSAERLKGVDSTLKIQPAKLEDSAVYLCASSLETSGRNKQYFGPGTRLTVT.

The CDR3 sequence is CASSLDRGADTQYF. In nucleotides, the CDR3 is TGTGCCAGCAGCTTGGACAGGGGTGCAGATACGCAGTATTTT. The chain joins TRBV7-8 to TRBJ2-3; TRBD1 agrees at 9 bases. Germline CDR1 is SGHVS and CDR2 is FQNEAQ. J gave up 4 bases and V 3 bases, and 2 bases lay outside the gene matches. CDR3 length: 14 amino acids.

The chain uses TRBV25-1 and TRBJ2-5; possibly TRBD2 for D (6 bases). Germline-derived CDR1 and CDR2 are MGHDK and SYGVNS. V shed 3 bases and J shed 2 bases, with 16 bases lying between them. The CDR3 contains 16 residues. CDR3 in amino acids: CASSDNRREAQETQYF. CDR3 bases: TGTGCCAGCAGTGACAATAGGAGGGAAGCACAAGAGACCCAGTACTTC.

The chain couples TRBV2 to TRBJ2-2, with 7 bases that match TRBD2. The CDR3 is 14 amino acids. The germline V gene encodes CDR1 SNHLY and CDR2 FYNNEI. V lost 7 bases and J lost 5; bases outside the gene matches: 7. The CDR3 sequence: CASTSLGGTGELFF. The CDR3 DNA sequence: TGTGCCAGCACCTCATTGGGGGGGACCGGGGAGCTGTTTTTT.

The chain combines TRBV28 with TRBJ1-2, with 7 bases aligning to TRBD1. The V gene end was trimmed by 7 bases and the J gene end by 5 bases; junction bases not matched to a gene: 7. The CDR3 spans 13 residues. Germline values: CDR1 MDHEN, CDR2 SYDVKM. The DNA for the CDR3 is TGTGCCAGCAACAAGACAGGGAGGTATGGCTACACCTTC. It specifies CASNKTGRYGYTF.

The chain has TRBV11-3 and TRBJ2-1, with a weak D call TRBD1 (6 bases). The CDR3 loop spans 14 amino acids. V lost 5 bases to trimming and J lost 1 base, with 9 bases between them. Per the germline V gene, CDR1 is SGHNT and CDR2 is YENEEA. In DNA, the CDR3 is TGTGCCAGCAGCGGGACAACTTCCTACAATGAGCAGTTCTTC. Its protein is CASSGTTSYNEQFF.

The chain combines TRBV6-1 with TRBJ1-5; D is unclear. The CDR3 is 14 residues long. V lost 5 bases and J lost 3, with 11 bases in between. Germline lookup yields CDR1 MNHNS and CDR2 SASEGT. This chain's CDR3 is CASSKVGFNQPQHF. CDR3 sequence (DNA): TGTGCCAGCAGTAAGGTGGGCTTCAATCAGCCCCAGCATTTT.

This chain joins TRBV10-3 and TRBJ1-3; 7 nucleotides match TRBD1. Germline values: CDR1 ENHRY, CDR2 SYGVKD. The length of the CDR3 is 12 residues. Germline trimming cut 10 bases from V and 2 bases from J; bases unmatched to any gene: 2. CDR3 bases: TGTGCCACTACAGGGGCTGGAAACACCATATATTTT. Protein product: CATTGAGNTIYF.

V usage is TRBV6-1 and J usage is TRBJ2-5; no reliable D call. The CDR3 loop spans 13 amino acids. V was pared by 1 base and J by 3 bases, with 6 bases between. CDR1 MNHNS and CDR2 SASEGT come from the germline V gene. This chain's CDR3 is CASSEGRKETQYF. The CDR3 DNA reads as TGTGCCAGCAGTGAAGGGCGGAAAGAGACCCAGTACTTC.

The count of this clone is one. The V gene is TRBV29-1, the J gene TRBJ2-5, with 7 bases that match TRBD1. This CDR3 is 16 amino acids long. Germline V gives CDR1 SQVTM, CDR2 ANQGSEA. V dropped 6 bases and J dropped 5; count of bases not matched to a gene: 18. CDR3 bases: TGCAGCGTGCCCCAAACCGTGCAGGGGGTCCGGGAGACCCAGTACTTC. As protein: CSVPQTVQGVRETQYF.

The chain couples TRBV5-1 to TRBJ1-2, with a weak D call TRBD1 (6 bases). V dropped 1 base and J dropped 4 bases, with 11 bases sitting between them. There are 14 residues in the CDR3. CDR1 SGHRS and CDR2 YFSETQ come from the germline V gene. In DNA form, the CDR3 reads TGCGCCAGCAGCTTGTCACAGGGTGCCTATGGCTACACCTTC. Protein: CASSLSQGAYGYTF.

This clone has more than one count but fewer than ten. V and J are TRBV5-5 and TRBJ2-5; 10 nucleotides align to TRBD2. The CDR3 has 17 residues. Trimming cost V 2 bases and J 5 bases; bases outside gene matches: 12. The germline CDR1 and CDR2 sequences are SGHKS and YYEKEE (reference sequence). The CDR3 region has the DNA TGTGCCAGCAGCTTACTAGCGGGGCGGCGCTGGGGGGAGACCCAGTACTTC. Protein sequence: CASSLLAGRRWGETQYF.

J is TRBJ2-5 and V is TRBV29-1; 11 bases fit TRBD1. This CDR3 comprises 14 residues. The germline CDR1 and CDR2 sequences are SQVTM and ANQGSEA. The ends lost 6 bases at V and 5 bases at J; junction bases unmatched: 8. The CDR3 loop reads CSVRRDRGKETQYF. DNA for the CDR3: TGCAGCGTGCGCCGGGACAGGGGGAAGGAGACCCAGTACTTC.

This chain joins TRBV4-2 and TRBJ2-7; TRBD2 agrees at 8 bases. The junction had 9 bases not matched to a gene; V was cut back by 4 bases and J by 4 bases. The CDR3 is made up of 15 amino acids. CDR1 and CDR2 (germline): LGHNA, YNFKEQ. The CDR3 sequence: CASSRGAGVLYEQYF. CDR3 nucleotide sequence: TGTGCCAGCAGCCGGGGAGCGGGAGTCTTATACGAGCAGTACTTC.

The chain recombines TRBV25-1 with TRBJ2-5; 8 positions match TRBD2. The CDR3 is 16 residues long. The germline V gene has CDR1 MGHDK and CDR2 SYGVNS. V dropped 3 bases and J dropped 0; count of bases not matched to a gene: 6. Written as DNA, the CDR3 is TGTGCCAGCAGTGACCGGACTAGCTGGTACCAAGAGACCCAGTACTTC. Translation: CASSDRTSWYQETQYF.

The CDR3 spells CASSPGGGSTDTQYF. The CDR3 nucleotides read TGTGCCAGCAGCCCCGGCGGGGGTAGCACAGATACGCAGTATTTT. The J gene is TRBJ2-3, the V gene TRBV4-2; 7 bases fit TRBD2. CDR1 and CDR2 from the germline V gene are LGHNA and YNFKEQ. The J segment lost 0 bases and the V segment lost 4 bases, leaving 4 bases of the junction unmatched. The length of the CDR3 is 15 residues.

The CDR3 sequence: CASSRLAGSSYNEQFF. As DNA, the CDR3 is TGTGCCAGCAGCCGCCTAGCGGGGAGCTCCTACAATGAGCAGTTCTTC. This rearrangement joins TRBV14 to TRBJ2-1; 9 nucleotides match TRBD2. Germline-derived CDR1 and CDR2 are SGHDN and FVKESK. The length of the CDR3 is 16 residues. Trimming removed 4 bases from V and 0 bases from J; junction bases left unmatched: 4.

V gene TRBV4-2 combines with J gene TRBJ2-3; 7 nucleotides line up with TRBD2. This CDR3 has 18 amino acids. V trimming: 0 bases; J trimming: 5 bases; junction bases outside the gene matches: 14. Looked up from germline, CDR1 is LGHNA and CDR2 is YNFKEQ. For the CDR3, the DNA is TGTGCCAGCAGCCAAGACTATGCGGCCGCGGGAGATCTAGATACGCAGTATTTT. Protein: CASSQDYAAAGDLDTQYF.